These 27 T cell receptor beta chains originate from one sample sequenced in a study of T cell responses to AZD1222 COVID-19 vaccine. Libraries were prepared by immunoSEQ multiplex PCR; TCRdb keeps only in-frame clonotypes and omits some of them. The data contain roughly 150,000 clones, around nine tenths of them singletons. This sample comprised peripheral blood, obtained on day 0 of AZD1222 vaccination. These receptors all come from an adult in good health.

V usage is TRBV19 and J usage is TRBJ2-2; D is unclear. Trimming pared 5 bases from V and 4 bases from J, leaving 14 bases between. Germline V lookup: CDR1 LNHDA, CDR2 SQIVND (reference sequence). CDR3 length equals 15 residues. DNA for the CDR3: TGTGCCAGTAGTCAGCAGCGTTTACGCACCGGGGAGCTGTTTTTT. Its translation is CASSQQRLRTGELFF.

CDR3: CASFVPGLAGEEQFF. CDR3 in DNA: TGTGCCAGCTTCGTACCGGGACTAGCGGGAGAGGAGCAGTTCTTC. The V and J genes are TRBV18 and TRBJ2-1, with 14 nucleotides matching TRBD2. This CDR3 contains 15 residues. Looked up from germline, CDR1 is KGHSH and CDR2 is LQKENI. V shed 7 bases, J shed 10 bases, and the junction held 9 bases outside the gene matches.

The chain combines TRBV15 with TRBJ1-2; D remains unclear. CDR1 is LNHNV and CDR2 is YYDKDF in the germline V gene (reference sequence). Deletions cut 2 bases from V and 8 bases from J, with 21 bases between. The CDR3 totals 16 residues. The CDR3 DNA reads TGTGCCACCAGCAGACTAAGGAGGCCCCCGCCCCACGGCTACACCTTC. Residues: CATSRLRRPPPHGYTF. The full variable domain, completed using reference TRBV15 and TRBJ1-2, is DAMVIQNPRYQVTQFGKPVTLSCSQTLNHNVMYWYQQKSSQAPKLLFHYYDKDFNNEADTPDNFQSRRPNTSFCFLDIRSPGLGDTAMYLCATSRLRRPPPHGYTFGSGTRLTVV.

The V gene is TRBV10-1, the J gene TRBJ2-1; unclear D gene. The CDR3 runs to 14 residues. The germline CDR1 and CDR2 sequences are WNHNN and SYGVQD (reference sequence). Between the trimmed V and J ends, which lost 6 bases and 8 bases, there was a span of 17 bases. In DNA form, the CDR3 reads TGCGCCAGCAGAATACCGTCCTGTTACGATGAGCAGTTCTTC. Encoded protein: CASRIPSCYDEQFF.

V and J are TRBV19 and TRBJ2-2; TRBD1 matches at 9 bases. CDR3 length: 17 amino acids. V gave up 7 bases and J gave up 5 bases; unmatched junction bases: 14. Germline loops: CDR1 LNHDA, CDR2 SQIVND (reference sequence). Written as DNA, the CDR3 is TGTGCCAGTACCTTAAACGGACAGGGGTTCGTTACCGGGGAGCTGTTTTTT. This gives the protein CASTLNGQGFVTGELFF.

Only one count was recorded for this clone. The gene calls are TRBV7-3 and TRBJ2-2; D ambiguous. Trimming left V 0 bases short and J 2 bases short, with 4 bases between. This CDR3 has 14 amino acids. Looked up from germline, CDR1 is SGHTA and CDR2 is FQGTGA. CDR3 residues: CASSLTLNTGELFF. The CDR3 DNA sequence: TGTGCCAGCAGCTTAACCCTCAACACCGGGGAGCTGTTTTTT. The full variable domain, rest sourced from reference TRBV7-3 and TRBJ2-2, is GAGVSQTPSNKVTEKGKYVELRCDPISGHTALYWYRQSLGQGPEFLIYFQGTGAADDSGLPNDRFFAVRPEGSVSTLKIQRTERGDSAVYLCASSLTLNTGELFFGEGSRLTVL.

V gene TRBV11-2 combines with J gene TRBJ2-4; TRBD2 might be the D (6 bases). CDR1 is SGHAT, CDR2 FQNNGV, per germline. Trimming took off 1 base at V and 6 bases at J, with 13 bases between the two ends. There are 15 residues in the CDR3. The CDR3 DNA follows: TGTGCCAGCAGCTTAGTACCGCTCGGGGGAAACATTCAGTACTTC. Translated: CASSLVPLGGNIQYF.

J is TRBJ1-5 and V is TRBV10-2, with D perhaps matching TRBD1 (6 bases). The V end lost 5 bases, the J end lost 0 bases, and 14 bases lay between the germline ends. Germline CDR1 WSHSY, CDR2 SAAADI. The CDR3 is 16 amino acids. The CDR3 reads CASSIGGANSNQPQHF. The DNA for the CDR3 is TGCGCCAGCAGTATAGGGGGAGCAAATAGCAATCAGCCCCAGCATTTT.

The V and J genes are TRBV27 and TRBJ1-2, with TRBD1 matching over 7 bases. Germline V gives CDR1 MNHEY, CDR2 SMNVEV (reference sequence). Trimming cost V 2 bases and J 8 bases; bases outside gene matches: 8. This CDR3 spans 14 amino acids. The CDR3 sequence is CASSLRTGSPGYTF. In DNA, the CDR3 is TGTGCCAGCAGTTTAAGGACAGGATCTCCAGGCTACACCTTC.

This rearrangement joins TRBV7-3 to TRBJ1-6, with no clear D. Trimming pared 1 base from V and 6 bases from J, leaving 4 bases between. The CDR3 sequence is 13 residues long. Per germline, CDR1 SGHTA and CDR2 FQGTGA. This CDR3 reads CASSLNSNSPLHF. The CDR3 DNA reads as TGTGCCAGCAGCTTAAACAGTAATTCACCCCTCCACTTT.

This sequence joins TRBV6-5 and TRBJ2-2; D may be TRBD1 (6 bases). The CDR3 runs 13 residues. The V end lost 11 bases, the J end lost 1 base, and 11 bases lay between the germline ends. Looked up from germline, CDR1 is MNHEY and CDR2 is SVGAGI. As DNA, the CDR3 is TGTGCCGGAAGGACAGAGAACACCGGGGAGCTGTTTTTT. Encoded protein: CAGRTENTGELFF.

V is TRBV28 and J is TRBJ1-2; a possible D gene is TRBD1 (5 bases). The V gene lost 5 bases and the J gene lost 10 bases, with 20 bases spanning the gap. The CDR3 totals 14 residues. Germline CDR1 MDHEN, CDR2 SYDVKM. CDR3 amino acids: CASSPLRGFTSYTF. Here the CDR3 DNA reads TGTGCCAGCAGTCCTCTGCGGGGGTTCACATCCTACACCTTC.

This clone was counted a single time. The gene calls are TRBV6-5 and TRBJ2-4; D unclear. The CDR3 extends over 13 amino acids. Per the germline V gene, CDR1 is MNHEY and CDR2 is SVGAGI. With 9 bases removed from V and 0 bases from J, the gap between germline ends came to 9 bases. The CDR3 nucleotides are TGTGCCAGTCGTCCCCTAGCCAAAAACATTCAGTACTTC. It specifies CASRPLAKNIQYF.

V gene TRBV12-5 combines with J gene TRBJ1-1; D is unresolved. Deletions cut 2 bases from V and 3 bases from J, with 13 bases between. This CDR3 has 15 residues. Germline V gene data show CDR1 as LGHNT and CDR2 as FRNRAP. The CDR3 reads CASGLSAVSHTEAFF. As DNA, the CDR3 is TGTGCTAGTGGTTTGTCTGCCGTATCACACACTGAAGCTTTCTTT.

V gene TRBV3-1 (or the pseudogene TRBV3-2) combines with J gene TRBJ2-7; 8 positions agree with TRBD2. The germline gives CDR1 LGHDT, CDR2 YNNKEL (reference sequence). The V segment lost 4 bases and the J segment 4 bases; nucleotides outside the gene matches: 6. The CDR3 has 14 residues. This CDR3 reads CASSPGLGRYEQYF. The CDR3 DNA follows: TGTGCCAGCAGCCCGGGACTAGGGCGGTACGAGCAGTACTTC.

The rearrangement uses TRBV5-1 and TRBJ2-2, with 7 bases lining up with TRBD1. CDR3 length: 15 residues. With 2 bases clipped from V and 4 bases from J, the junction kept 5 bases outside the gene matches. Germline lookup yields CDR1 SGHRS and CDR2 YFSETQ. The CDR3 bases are TGCGCCAGCAGCTTACCGACAGGGATCACCGGGGAGCTGTTTTTT. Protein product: CASSLPTGITGELFF.

Written as DNA, the CDR3 is TGCAGCGTTGGCGGCGCGAGCCGACAAGAGACCCAGTACTTC. The encoded protein is CSVGGASRQETQYF. The gene calls are TRBV29-1 and TRBJ2-5; D ambiguous. The V and J ends lost 4 bases and 2 bases respectively, with 14 bases between them. The CDR3 consists of 14 residues. The germline CDR1 and CDR2 sequences are SQVTM and ANQGSEA.

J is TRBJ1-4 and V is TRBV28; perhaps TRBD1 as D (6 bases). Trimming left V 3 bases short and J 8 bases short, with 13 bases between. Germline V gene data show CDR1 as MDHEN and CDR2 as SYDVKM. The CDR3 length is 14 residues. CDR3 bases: TGTGCCAGCAGTTTCTTCGGGAGGGGGGAAAAACTGTTTTTT. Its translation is CASSFFGRGEKLFF.

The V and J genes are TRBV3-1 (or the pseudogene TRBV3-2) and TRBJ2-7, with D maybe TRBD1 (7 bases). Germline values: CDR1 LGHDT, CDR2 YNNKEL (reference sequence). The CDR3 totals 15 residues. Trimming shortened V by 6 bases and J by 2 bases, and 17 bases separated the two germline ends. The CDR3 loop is CASSRGTVAAYEQYF. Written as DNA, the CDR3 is TGTGCCAGCAGTCGCGGGACAGTAGCCGCCTACGAGCAGTACTTC.

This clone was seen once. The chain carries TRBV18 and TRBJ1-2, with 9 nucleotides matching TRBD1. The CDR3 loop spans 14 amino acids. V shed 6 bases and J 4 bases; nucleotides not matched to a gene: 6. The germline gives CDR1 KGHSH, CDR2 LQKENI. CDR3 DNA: TGTGCCAGCTCCTCGGACAGGGGCTTCTATGGCTACACCTTC. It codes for CASSSDRGFYGYTF. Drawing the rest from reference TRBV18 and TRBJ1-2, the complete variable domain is NAGVMQNPRHLVRRRGQEARLRCSPMKGHSHVYWYRQLPEEGLKFMVYLQKENIIDESGMPKERFSAEFPKEGPSILRIQQVVRGDSAAYFCASSSDRGFYGYTFGSGTRLTVV.

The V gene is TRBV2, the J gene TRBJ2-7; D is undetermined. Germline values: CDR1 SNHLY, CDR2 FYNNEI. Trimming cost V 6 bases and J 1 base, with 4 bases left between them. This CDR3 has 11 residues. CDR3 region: CASRQSYEQYF. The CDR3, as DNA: TGTGCCAGCAGACAGTCCTACGAGCAGTACTTC. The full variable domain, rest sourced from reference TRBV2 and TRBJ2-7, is EPEVTQTPSHQVTQMGQEVILRCVPISNHLYFYWYRQILGQKVEFLVSFYNNEISEKSEIFDDQFSVERPDGSNFTLKIRSTKLEDSAMYFCASRQSYEQYFGPGTRLTVT.

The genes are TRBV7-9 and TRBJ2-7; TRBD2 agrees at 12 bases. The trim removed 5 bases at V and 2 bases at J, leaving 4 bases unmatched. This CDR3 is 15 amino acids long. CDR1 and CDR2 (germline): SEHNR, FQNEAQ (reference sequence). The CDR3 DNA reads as TGTGCCAGCAGCCCCCGGACTAGCGGGACCTACGAGCAGTACTTC. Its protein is CASSPRTSGTYEQYF.

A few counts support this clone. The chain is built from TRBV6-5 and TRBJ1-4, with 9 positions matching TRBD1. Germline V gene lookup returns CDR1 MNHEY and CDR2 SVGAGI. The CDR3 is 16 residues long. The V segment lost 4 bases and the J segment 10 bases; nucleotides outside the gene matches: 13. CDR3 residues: CASSLGWGTGSLKLFF. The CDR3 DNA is TGTGCCAGCAGTTTAGGTTGGGGGACAGGGAGTTTAAAACTGTTTTTT.

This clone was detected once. CDR3 coding DNA: TGTGCCTGGAGTCCAGCGGGAGCCATAACCACAGATACGCAGTATTTT. This encodes CAWSPAGAITTDTQYF. This sequence joins TRBV30 and TRBJ2-3; 8 nucleotides line up with TRBD2. Germline CDR1 reads GTSNPN; CDR2 reads SVGIG (reference sequence). Losses at the gene ends were 2 bases for V and 2 bases for J; bases not matched to a gene: 9. The CDR3 sequence is 16 residues long.

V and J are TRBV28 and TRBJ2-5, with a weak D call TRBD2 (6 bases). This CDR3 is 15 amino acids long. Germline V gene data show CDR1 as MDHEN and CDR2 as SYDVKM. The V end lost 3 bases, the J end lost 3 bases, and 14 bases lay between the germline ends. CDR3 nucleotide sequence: TGTGCCAGCAGTTTGACGGGACTGGAAAAAGAGACCCAGTACTTC. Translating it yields CASSLTGLEKETQYF.

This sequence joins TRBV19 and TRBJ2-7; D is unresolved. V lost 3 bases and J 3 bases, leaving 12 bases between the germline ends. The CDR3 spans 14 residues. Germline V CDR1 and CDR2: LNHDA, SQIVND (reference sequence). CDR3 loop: CASSIPGRRYEQYF. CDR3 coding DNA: TGTGCCAGTAGTATCCCCGGCCGACGCTACGAGCAGTACTTC.

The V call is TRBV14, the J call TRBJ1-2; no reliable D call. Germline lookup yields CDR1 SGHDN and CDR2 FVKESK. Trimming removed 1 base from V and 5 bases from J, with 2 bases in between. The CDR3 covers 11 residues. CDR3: CASSQGYGYTF. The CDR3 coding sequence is TGTGCCAGCAGCCAAGGGTATGGCTACACCTTC.